This T cell receptor beta chain was captured by sequencing in a study of metastatic and nonmetastatic thyroid tumors. The wider study: Samples came from malignant and benign thyroid patients, and repertoires were compared across blood and tumor or nodule tissue. Broader study findings: Significantly higher TCR beta diversity was reportedly seen in malignant thyroid tumors than benign nodules, in blood and tumor.

A remark on this clone: What it binds is unknown.

CDR3 length: 12 residues. V lost 3 bases to trimming and J lost 14 bases, with 16 bases between them. CDR1 is MDHEN and CDR2 is SYDVKM in the germline V gene. Nobody among the patients had been given any treatment before thyroid surgery. As handled by the study authors: For papillary thyroid cancer, a distant-metastasis classifier was constructed from CDR3 differences observed across clinicopathological groups. TCRdb re-analyzed the PCR reads using MiXCR. The V and J calls, along with clone size, are taken from TCRdb and not from the paper's own processing. The sample has tens of thousands of clones, almost 30% seen once.

This TCR came from a female donor with papillary thyroid cancer or a benign thyroid nodule (not recorded which). Some clones in this sample may be carry-over from other donors' samples. Sequenced sample: blood. This chain joins TRBV28 and TRBJ1-2; D might be TRBD1 (5 bases). The chain's CDR3 is CASSLEGRAGTF. For the CDR3, the DNA is TGTGCCAGCAGTTTGGAGGGGCGTGCGGGGACCTTC.